This is a list of T cell receptor beta chains from one sample in a study of blood T cell repertoires in COVID-19. Assay used: immunoSEQ multiplex PCR; TCRdb lists only in-frame clones, some missing. The data hold about 280,000 clones, with around 89% observed a single time. Sequenced input: peripheral blood. These receptors all come from a man aged 40-55 years with acute or convalescent COVID-19. Both conserved end residues are part of each CDR3. The D gene is left open where the match is weak. Not all rows give a size; the values are once, few, many and, for expanded clones, a class.

J gene: TRBJ1-6
D gene: -
V gene: TRBV30
clone size: -
CDR3 DNA: TGTGCCTGGAGTGTACGAGGGTGGCAGGAGGGTTCACCCCTCCACTTT
CDR3 protein: CAWSVRGWQEGSPLHF

J gene: TRBJ1-3
D gene: -
V gene: TRBV29-1
clone size: -
CDR3 DNA: TGCAGCGTTTCCAGGCACTCTGGAAACACCATATATTTT
CDR3 protein: CSVSRHSGNTIYF

J gene: TRBJ2-4
D gene: TRBD1
V gene: TRBV24-1
clone size: -
CDR3 DNA: TGTGCCACCAGTGACACAAAACGGGACAGTCAAGGGGCCAAAAACATTCAGTACTTC
CDR3 protein: CATSDTKRDSQGAKNIQYF

J gene: TRBJ2-3
D gene: -
V gene: TRBV7-8
clone size: -
CDR3 DNA: TGTGCCAGCAGCACTTCTAGCACAGATACGCAGTATTTT
CDR3 protein: CASSTSSTDTQYF

J gene: TRBJ1-2
D gene: TRBD1
V gene: TRBV5-1
clone size: -
CDR3 DNA: TGCGCCAGCAGCCTAGGGGACAGGGCGGGCGGCTACACCTTC
CDR3 protein: CASSLGDRAGGYTF

J gene: TRBJ2-2
D gene: TRBD2
V gene: TRBV9
clone size: -
CDR3 DNA: TGTGCCAGCAGCGTAGGGACGGGGGGGAACACCGGGGAGCTGTTTTTT
CDR3 protein: CASSVGTGGNTGELFF

J gene: TRBJ1-3
D gene: -
V gene: TRBV6-5
clone size: once
CDR3 DNA: TGTGCCAGCACAGGGGTGTCTGGAAACACCATATATTTT
CDR3 protein: CASTGVSGNTIYF

J gene: TRBJ2-3
D gene: -
V gene: TRBV1
clone size: -
CDR3 DNA: TGCACCAGCAGCCAAGTAGCGGGGGCTGCTGCAGATACGCAGTATTTT
CDR3 protein: CTSSQVAGAAADTQYF

J gene: TRBJ2-7
D gene: TRBD2
V gene: TRBV5-6
clone size: -
CDR3 DNA: TGTGCCAGCAGCTCGACCTCGAGCCCTTGGGGGGGAACCTACGAGCAGTACTTC
CDR3 protein: CASSSTSSPWGGTYEQYF

J gene: TRBJ1-2
D gene: TRBD1
V gene: TRBV3-1/TRBV3-2
clone size: -
CDR3 DNA: TGTGCCAGCAGCCAAGGGGACAGCGGTGGCTACACCTTC
CDR3 protein: CASSQGDSGGYTF

J gene: TRBJ2-1
D gene: -
V gene: TRBV27
clone size: -
CDR3 DNA: TGTGCCAGCAGTTTATCGTGGACAGAGGACAATGAGCAGTTCTTC
CDR3 protein: CASSLSWTEDNEQFF

J gene: TRBJ2-7
D gene: -
V gene: TRBV6-5
clone size: -
CDR3 DNA: TGTGCCAGTCGTATAGGGACTCTCCTAAACTACGAGCAGTACTTC
CDR3 protein: CASRIGTLLNYEQYF

J gene: TRBJ2-4
D gene: TRBD1
V gene: TRBV15
clone size: -
CDR3 DNA: TGTGCCACCAGCGCCGGGACAGGGGGTTTCCCCAAAAACATTCAGTACTTC
CDR3 protein: CATSAGTGGFPKNIQYF

J gene: TRBJ2-7
D gene: -
V gene: TRBV4-1
clone size: -
CDR3 DNA: TGCGCCAGCAGCCAAGGCAGGGCCGCCTACGAGCAGTACTTC
CDR3 protein: CASSQGRAAYEQYF

J gene: TRBJ2-3
D gene: -
V gene: TRBV11-2
clone size: -
CDR3 DNA: TGTGCCAGCAGGATTACGGGCGGGTCGATAAGCACAGATACGCAGTATTTT
CDR3 protein: CASRITGGSISTDTQYF

J gene: TRBJ1-2
D gene: -
V gene: TRBV24-1
clone size: -
CDR3 DNA: TGTGCCACCAGTGACCCGACAGTAAAGGGAGGCTACACCTTC
CDR3 protein: CATSDPTVKGGYTF

J gene: TRBJ2-1
D gene: -
V gene: TRBV7-8
clone size: -
CDR3 DNA: TGTGCCAGCAGCCCCCAAGGGGTTGGCTCGAATGAGCAGTTCTTC
CDR3 protein: CASSPQGVGSNEQFF

J gene: TRBJ1-5
D gene: TRBD1
V gene: TRBV2
clone size: few
CDR3 DNA: TGTGCCAGCAGTGAAGCTGGAACAGGGGGCTATCAGCCCCAGCATTTT
CDR3 protein: CASSEAGTGGYQPQHF

J gene: TRBJ2-1
D gene: TRBD2
V gene: TRBV2
clone size: -
CDR3 DNA: TGTGCCAGCAGTGTCCTGCGCGGGGGGGCCGGTGAGCAGTTCTTC
CDR3 protein: CASSVLRGGAGEQFF

J gene: TRBJ1-2
D gene: -
V gene: TRBV6-6
clone size: -
CDR3 DNA: TGTGCCAGCAGTTTCGCTCGGGGGGCTAACTATGGCTACACCTTC
CDR3 protein: CASSFARGANYGYTF

J gene: TRBJ2-1
D gene: TRBD2
V gene: TRBV2
clone size: -
CDR3 DNA: TGTGCCAGCAGTCTGGGACTAGCGGGGGCCCTGGTAGAGCAGTTCTTC
CDR3 protein: CASSLGLAGALVEQFF

J gene: TRBJ2-1
D gene: TRBD2
V gene: TRBV30
clone size: -
CDR3 DNA: TGTGCCTGGATCTCGACTAGCGGGGTAAGCTCCTACAATGAGCAGTTCTTC
CDR3 protein: CAWISTSGVSSYNEQFF

J gene: TRBJ2-2
D gene: -
V gene: TRBV21-1
clone size: -
CDR3 DNA: TGTGCCAGCAGCAAAGCCGTTTTTAGGGGATGGCCGACCGGGGAGCTGTTTTTT
CDR3 protein: CASSKAVFRGWPTGELFF

J gene: TRBJ2-5
D gene: -
V gene: TRBV5-1
clone size: once
CDR3 DNA: TGCGCCAGCAGCTTACAGGGCTGGGAGACCCAGTACTTC
CDR3 protein: CASSLQGWETQYF

J gene: TRBJ1-5
D gene: TRBD1
V gene: TRBV10-1
clone size: once
CDR3 DNA: TGCGCCAGCAGTTACGGACAGGTCCGTCAGCCCCAGCATTTT
CDR3 protein: CASSYGQVRQPQHF

J gene: TRBJ2-1
D gene: -
V gene: TRBV5-1
clone size: -
CDR3 DNA: TGCGCCAGCAGCGTTCTCAGGGGTTTAAGTGAGCAGTTCTTC
CDR3 protein: CASSVLRGLSEQFF

J gene: TRBJ2-7
D gene: TRBD1
V gene: TRBV11-1
clone size: -
CDR3 DNA: TGTGCCAGCAGGACCGGGACAGGAGCCTACGAGCAGTACTTC
CDR3 protein: CASRTGTGAYEQYF

J gene: TRBJ2-1
D gene: -
V gene: TRBV6-4
clone size: -
CDR3 DNA: TGTGCCAGCAGTGTCAATCTCAGAAATGAGCAGTTCTTC
CDR3 protein: CASSVNLRNEQFF

J gene: TRBJ2-7
D gene: TRBD1
V gene: TRBV5-1
clone size: -
CDR3 DNA: TGCGCCAGCAGCTCAGAAAGGGGGCTGTACTTC
CDR3 protein: CASSSERGLYF

J gene: TRBJ2-2
D gene: TRBD2
V gene: TRBV27
clone size: -
CDR3 DNA: TGTGCCAGCAGTTACACTAGCGGGGCCCCCACCGGGGAGCTGTTTTTT
CDR3 protein: CASSYTSGAPTGELFF

J gene: TRBJ2-7
D gene: TRBD2
V gene: TRBV5-1
clone size: -
CDR3 DNA: TGCGCCAGCAGCTTGGCTAGCGGGGTCTACGAGCAGTACTTC
CDR3 protein: CASSLASGVYEQYF

J gene: TRBJ1-1
D gene: -
V gene: TRBV11-2
clone size: -
CDR3 DNA: TGTGCCAGCAGCTTAGTTGGGACACCGAACACTGAAGCTTTCTTT
CDR3 protein: CASSLVGTPNTEAFF

J gene: TRBJ2-7
D gene: -
V gene: TRBV13
clone size: -
CDR3 DNA: TGTGCCAGCAGCTCGCGGGACAGCTTTACCCAGCAGTACTTC
CDR3 protein: CASSSRDSFTQQYF

J gene: TRBJ2-1
D gene: TRBD1
V gene: TRBV7-3
clone size: medium-sized
CDR3 DNA: TGTGCCAGCAGCTTAATCGGAGGGACAGGGGAGGAGAATGAGCAGTTCTTC
CDR3 protein: CASSLIGGTGEENEQFF

J gene: TRBJ2-1
D gene: -
V gene: TRBV6-6
clone size: -
CDR3 DNA: TGTGCCAGCAGTTACTCGCGATACAATGAGCAGTTCTTC
CDR3 protein: CASSYSRYNEQFF

J gene: TRBJ2-7
D gene: TRBD2
V gene: TRBV5-1
clone size: -
CDR3 DNA: TGCGCCAGCAGCCCGACTAGCGGGGGGTACGAGCAGTACTTC
CDR3 protein: CASSPTSGGYEQYF

J gene: TRBJ1-5
D gene: TRBD1
V gene: TRBV19
clone size: -
CDR3 DNA: TGTGCCAGTAGGGGACAGGGGAACCAGCCCCAGCATTTT
CDR3 protein: CASRGQGNQPQHF

J gene: TRBJ1-1
D gene: TRBD1
V gene: TRBV12-3/TRBV12-4
clone size: -
CDR3 DNA: TGTGCCAGCAGTTTAGCACAGGGGACTGAAGCTTTCTTT
CDR3 protein: CASSLAQGTEAFF

J gene: TRBJ1-5
D gene: -
V gene: TRBV7-2
clone size: -
CDR3 DNA: TGTGCCAGCAGCACAGCTGTCAATCAGCCCCAGCATTTT
CDR3 protein: CASSTAVNQPQHF

J gene: TRBJ2-1
D gene: TRBD2
V gene: TRBV20-1
clone size: once
CDR3 DNA: TGCAGTGCTAGTGGGACTAGCCCCTACAATGAGCAGTTCTTC
CDR3 protein: CSASGTSPYNEQFF

J gene: TRBJ1-2
D gene: -
V gene: TRBV7-3
clone size: -
CDR3 DNA: TGTGCCAGCAGCTCCTCCGCTCACGGGGGTGACGGCTACACCTTC
CDR3 protein: CASSSSAHGGDGYTF

J gene: TRBJ1-3
D gene: -
V gene: TRBV9
clone size: once
CDR3 DNA: TGTGCCAGTAGGGGAATCTCTGGAAACACCATATATTTT
CDR3 protein: CASRGISGNTIYF

J gene: TRBJ1-1
D gene: TRBD1
V gene: TRBV19
clone size: -
CDR3 DNA: TGTGCCAGTAGTGCGGGGACAGGGGGCGCTGAAGCTTTCTTT
CDR3 protein: CASSAGTGGAEAFF

J gene: TRBJ2-7
D gene: -
V gene: TRBV7-2
clone size: -
CDR3 DNA: TGTGCCAGCAGCTTAATGGACATACCCTACGAGCAGTACTTC
CDR3 protein: CASSLMDIPYEQYF

J gene: TRBJ1-1
D gene: -
V gene: TRBV10-1
clone size: -
CDR3 DNA: TGCGCCAGCGAATTAGACCACCACAGGTGGCACACTGAAGCTTTCTTT
CDR3 protein: CASELDHHRWHTEAFF

J gene: TRBJ2-7
D gene: -
V gene: TRBV11-2
clone size: -
CDR3 DNA: TGTGCCAGCAGCTTAGCCCCCGTCTCCTACGAGCAGTACTTC
CDR3 protein: CASSLAPVSYEQYF

J gene: TRBJ1-4
D gene: -
V gene: TRBV29-1
clone size: -
CDR3 DNA: TGCAGCGTTGGGCCCTGGGGAGGGAGGGAGGAAAAACTGTTTTTT
CDR3 protein: CSVGPWGGREEKLFF

J gene: TRBJ1-2
D gene: -
V gene: TRBV15
clone size: -
CDR3 DNA: TGTGCCACCAGCAGGGCTATCGGGTATGGCTACACCTTC
CDR3 protein: CATSRAIGYGYTF

J gene: TRBJ1-1
D gene: -
V gene: TRBV5-1
clone size: -
CDR3 DNA: TGCGCCAGCAGCTTGGAACTCCCGAACACTGAAGCTTTCTTT
CDR3 protein: CASSLELPNTEAFF

J gene: TRBJ2-3
D gene: -
V gene: TRBV4-2
clone size: -
CDR3 DNA: TGTGCCAGCAGCCAAGAAGGACAGACCACAGATACGCAGTATTTT
CDR3 protein: CASSQEGQTTDTQYF

J gene: TRBJ1-1
D gene: -
V gene: TRBV28
clone size: -
CDR3 DNA: TGTGCCAGCAGTTTAGTGTCCAGGGGTGCTGAAGCTTTCTTT
CDR3 protein: CASSLVSRGAEAFF

J gene: TRBJ1-3
D gene: TRBD1
V gene: TRBV11-2
clone size: -
CDR3 DNA: TGTGCCAGCAGCTTGAGGGGGCAATTCTCTGGAAACACCATATATTTT
CDR3 protein: CASSLRGQFSGNTIYF

J gene: TRBJ2-7
D gene: TRBD2
V gene: TRBV7-9
clone size: -
CDR3 DNA: TGTGCCAGCAGACTAGCGGGGGGGCCATACTCCTACGAGCAGTACTTC
CDR3 protein: CASRLAGGPYSYEQYF

J gene: TRBJ2-7
D gene: TRBD2
V gene: TRBV28
clone size: -
CDR3 DNA: TGTGCCAGCACCCCTCAGACTAGCGGGGGCAAAAAAATCTCCTACGAGCAGTACTTC
CDR3 protein: CASTPQTSGGKKISYEQYF

J gene: TRBJ2-3
D gene: -
V gene: TRBV5-1
clone size: -
CDR3 DNA: TGCGCCAGCAGCTTGGATCCGAGGGCAGATACGCAGTATTTT
CDR3 protein: CASSLDPRADTQYF